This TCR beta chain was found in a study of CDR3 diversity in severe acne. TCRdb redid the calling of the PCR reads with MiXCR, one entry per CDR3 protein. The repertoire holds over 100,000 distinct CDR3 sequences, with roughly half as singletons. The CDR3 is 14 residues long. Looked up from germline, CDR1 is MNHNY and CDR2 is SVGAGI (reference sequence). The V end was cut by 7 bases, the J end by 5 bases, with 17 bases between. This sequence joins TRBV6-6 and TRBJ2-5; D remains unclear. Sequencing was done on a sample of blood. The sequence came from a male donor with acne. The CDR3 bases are TGTGCCAGCAAATTGAATCTCAATTCGGAGACCCAGTACTTC. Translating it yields CASKLNLNSETQYF.